The clone carrying this T cell receptor beta chain was seen only a few times. The antigen is undetermined. Germline assignment: CDR1 SEHNR and CDR2 FQNEAQ (reference sequence). The V and J ends lost 6 bases and 4 bases respectively, with 12 bases between them. The CDR3 runs to 14 residues. This entry comes from a study of T-cell memory formation after mild COVID-19. 5'RACE with constant-segment primers built TCRalpha and TCRbeta cDNA libraries with UMIs. TCRdb called the 5' RACE reads again in MiXCR, with one record for every CDR3 protein. Among tens of thousands of distinct CDR3 sequences listed, about 13% were seen once. Whole-study results and caveats: Unconfirmed was the SARS-CoV-2 specificity of second-wave clones that peaked on day 37. Contracting CD4+ clones lay largely in CM and EM, with CD8+ ones residing in EMRA.

This TCR derives from a man aged 18 to 29 who had mild COVID-19 (a few samples of this study predate the infection). Cell type and time point are not known. This sequence joins TRBV7-9 and TRBJ2-2; tentatively, D is TRBD1 (6 bases). The sequenced sample was PBMCs or a T cell subset sorted from them (not recorded which). CDR3 DNA: TGTGCCAGCAGACGGACAGCGAGCACCGGGGAGCTGTTTTTT. It encodes CASRRTASTGELFF.